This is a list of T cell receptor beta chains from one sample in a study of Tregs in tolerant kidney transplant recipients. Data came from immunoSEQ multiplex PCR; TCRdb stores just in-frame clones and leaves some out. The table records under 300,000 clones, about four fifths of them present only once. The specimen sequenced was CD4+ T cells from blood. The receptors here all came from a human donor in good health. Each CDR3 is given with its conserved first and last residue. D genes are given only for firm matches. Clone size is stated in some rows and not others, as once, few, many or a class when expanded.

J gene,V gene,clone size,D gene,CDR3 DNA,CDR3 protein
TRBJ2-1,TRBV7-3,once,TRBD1,TGTGCCAGCAGCCCCGGGACAGGGGGGGACAATGAGCAGTTCTTC,CASSPGTGGDNEQFF
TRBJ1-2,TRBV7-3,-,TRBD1,TGTGCCAGCAGCGCCCGACAGGGGGCTTTGAGCTACACCTTC,CASSARQGALSYTF
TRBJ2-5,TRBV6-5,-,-,TGTGCCAGCAGTTACTCGGGGTTCCAAGAGACCCAGTACTTC,CASSYSGFQETQYF
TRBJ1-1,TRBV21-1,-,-,TGTGCCAGCAGGTCAGAAGACGGGCGAAACACTGAAGCTTTCTTT,CASRSEDGRNTEAFF
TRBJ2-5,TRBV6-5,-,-,TGTGCCAGCAGTTACAACCTAGGCGGAGAGACCCAGTACTTC,CASSYNLGGETQYF
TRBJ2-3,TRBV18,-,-,TGTGCCAGCTCGCCGGGCGCCTCCCGCGATACGCAGTATTTT,CASSPGASRDTQYF
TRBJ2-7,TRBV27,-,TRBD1,TGTGCCAGCAGTAGGGGGCCCCGGGACAGGTACTCCTACGAGCAGTACTTC,CASSRGPRDRYSYEQYF
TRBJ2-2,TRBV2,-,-,TGTGCCAGCAGAACCCCCACCGGGGAGCTGTTTTTT,CASRTPTGELFF
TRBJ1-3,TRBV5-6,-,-,TGTGCCAGCAGCTTGTTGGGCCAGGGGAATTACGGAAACACCATATATTTT,CASSLLGQGNYGNTIYF
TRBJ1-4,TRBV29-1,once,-,TGCAGCGTCCAAAACCCCTTTAATGAAAAACTGTTTTTT,CSVQNPFNEKLFF
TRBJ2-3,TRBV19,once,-,TGTGCCAGTAGTATGGGGGCCGGGGGCACAGATACGCAGTATTTT,CASSMGAGGTDTQYF
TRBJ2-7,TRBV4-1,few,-,TGCGCCAGCAGCCAAGTAGGGGCCGGAACCTACGAGCAGTACTTC,CASSQVGAGTYEQYF
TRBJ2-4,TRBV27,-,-,TGTGCCAGCAGTTTACACGGACAAAAAGCCAAAAACATTCAGTACTTC,CASSLHGQKAKNIQYF
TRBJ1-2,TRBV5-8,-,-,TGTGCCAGCAGCTTGGGATTTGACAGCGTTGTAATCTATGGCTACACCTTC,CASSLGFDSVVIYGYTF
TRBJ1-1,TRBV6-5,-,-,TGTGCCAGCAGTCCAGGACGTCAGAACACTGAAGCTTTCTTT,CASSPGRQNTEAFF
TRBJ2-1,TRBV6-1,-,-,TGTGCCAGCAGTGAACGTGGAGAATTATATGAGCAGTTCTTC,CASSERGELYEQFF
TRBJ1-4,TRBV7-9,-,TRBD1,TGTGCCAGCAGCTCCCGGGACAGGGATGAAAAACTGTTTTTT,CASSSRDRDEKLFF
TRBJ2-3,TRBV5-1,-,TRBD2,TGCGCCAGCAGCATTGGGACTAGCGGGGGCCTCCGAGATACGCAGTATTTT,CASSIGTSGGLRDTQYF
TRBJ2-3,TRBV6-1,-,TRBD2,TGTGCCAGCCTTACTAGCGGGAGGACAGATACGCAGTATTTT,CASLTSGRTDTQYF
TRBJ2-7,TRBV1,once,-,TGCACCAGCAGCCAAGATCTCGCCGGGACTTCCGGCTACGAGCAGTACTTC,CTSSQDLAGTSGYEQYF
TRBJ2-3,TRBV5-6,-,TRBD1,TGTGCCAGCAGCCCGGACAGGGGGCTAACAGATACGCAGTATTTT,CASSPDRGLTDTQYF
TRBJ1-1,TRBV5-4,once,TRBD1,TGTGCCAGCAGCGCGGACAGGGGAGGTAGCCCTGAAGCTTTCTTT,CASSADRGGSPEAFF
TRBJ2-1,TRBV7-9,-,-,TGTGCCAGCAGCTTACTCGGGGCCAGGGCCTACAATGAGCAGTTCTTC,CASSLLGARAYNEQFF
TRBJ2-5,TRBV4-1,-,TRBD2,TGCGCCAGCAGCCAATATCCCCGGGGGGGGGCCCAAGAGACCCAGTACTTC,CASSQYPRGGAQETQYF
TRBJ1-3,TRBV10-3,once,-,TGTGCCATCTGGGGACACCCCGTCTCTGGAAACACCATATATTTT,CAIWGHPVSGNTIYF
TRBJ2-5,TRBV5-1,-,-,TGCGCCAGCAGCTCGGGGCCGGTAGAGACCCAGTACTTC,CASSSGPVETQYF
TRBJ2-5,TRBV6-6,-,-,TGTGCCAGCACCTTAGGCGGATCCAAAGAGACCCAGTACTTC,CASTLGGSKETQYF
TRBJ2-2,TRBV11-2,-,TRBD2,TGTGCCAGCAGCTTGTGGCGGGGGGTGGTCGGGGAGCTGTTTTTT,CASSLWRGVVGELFF
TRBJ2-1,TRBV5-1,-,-,TGCGCCAGCAGCCCCTCTAGCTCCTACAATGAGCAGTTCTTC,CASSPSSSYNEQFF
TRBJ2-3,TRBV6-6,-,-,TGTGCCAGCAGTTACGGGGGGCGACCCACAGATACGCAGTATTTT,CASSYGGRPTDTQYF
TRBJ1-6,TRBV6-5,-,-,TGTGCCAGCAGACGGGCCGCAAATTCACCCCTCCACTTT,CASRRAANSPLHF
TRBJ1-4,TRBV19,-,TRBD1,TGTGCCAGTAGTGCGCGGACAGGGGGTAATGAAAAACTGTTTTTT,CASSARTGGNEKLFF
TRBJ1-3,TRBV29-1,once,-,TGCAGCGTGGCACCTATCTCTGGAAACACCATATATTTT,CSVAPISGNTIYF
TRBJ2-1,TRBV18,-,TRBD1,TGTGCCAGCTCACCAGGACAGGGAAACTCCTACAATGAGCAGTTCTTC,CASSPGQGNSYNEQFF
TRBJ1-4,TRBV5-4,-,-,TGTGCCAGCAGTTCCGGGGCGAGGAATGAAAAACTGTTTTTT,CASSSGARNEKLFF
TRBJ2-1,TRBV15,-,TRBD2,TGTGCCACCAGCAGAGCGGCTAGCGGGCGCAATGAGCAGTTCTTC,CATSRAASGRNEQFF
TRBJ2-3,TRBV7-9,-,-,TGTGCCAGCAGCTTAGGACGGGACACCACTAGCACAGATACGCAGTATTTT,CASSLGRDTTSTDTQYF
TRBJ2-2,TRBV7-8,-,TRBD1,TGTGCCAGCAGCTTACAGGGGGCCGGCGGGGAGCTGTTTTTT,CASSLQGAGGELFF
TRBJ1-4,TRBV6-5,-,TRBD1,TGTGCCAGCAGTTACTCGACAGGGACGAATGAAAAACTGTTTTTT,CASSYSTGTNEKLFF
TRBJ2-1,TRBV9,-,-,TGTGCCAGCAGCGCAACCCCGGACAGTCGTGGCAATGAGCAGTTCTTC,CASSATPDSRGNEQFF
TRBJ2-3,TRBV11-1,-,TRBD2,TGTGCCAGCAGCCCCTGGCGGGGGGGTCCGGATACGCAGTATTTT,CASSPWRGGPDTQYF
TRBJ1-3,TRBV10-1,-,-,TGCGCCAGCATCGCGGCAGGGGATTTGTCTGGAAACACCATATATTTT,CASIAAGDLSGNTIYF
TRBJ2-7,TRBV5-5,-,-,TGTGCCAGCAGCTTGGGACAGGGAGGAACCTACGAGCAGTACTTC,CASSLGQGGTYEQYF
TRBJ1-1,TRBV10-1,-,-,TGCGCCAGCAGTGAGGCAGGCGCCAACACTGAAGCTTTCTTT,CASSEAGANTEAFF
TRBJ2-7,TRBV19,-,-,TGTGCCAGCTCGCTGACAACTACCTACGAGCAGTACTTC,CASSLTTTYEQYF
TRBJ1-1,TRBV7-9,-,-,TGTGCCAGCAGCTTTCGGGGGAACACTGAAGCTTTCTTT,CASSFRGNTEAFF
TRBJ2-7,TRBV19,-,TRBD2,TGTGCCAGTAGTACCCGGGGGGGAACGGTCTACGAGCAGTACTTC,CASSTRGGTVYEQYF
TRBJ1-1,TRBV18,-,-,TGTGCCAGCTCACCATCGGTCACTGAAGCTTTCTTT,CASSPSVTEAFF
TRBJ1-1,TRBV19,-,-,TGTGCCAGTAGTATCCTATCTGAAGCTTTCTTT,CASSILSEAFF
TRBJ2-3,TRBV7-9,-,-,TGTGCCAGCAGCCACAGGAGGGCCATGGTCACAGATACGCAGTATTTT,CASSHRRAMVTDTQYF
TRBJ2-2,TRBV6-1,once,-,TGTGCCAGCAGGGGAGGTATCCGCATCACCGGGGAGCTGTTTTTT,CASRGGIRITGELFF
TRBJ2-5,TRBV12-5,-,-,TGTGCTAGTGCATGGGGGGGCCCTCAAGAGACCCAGTACTTC,CASAWGGPQETQYF
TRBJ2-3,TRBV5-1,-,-,TGCGCCAGCAGCTTGGGATTTGGCGGGGGCACAGATACGCAGTATTTT,CASSLGFGGGTDTQYF
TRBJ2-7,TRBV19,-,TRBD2,TGTGCCAGTAGTACCACTAGCGGGGTCACCTACGAGCAGTACTTC,CASSTTSGVTYEQYF